This T cell receptor (beta chain) came from a study of blood T cell repertoires in COVID-19. In the study overall: Samples came from the United States, Italy and Spain, spanning acute and convalescent COVID-19. PBMCs, B-cell-depleted T cells, or T cells provided the cDNA or gDNA that made up the material.

Authors' data handling: Cell counts per sample came from amplifying reference gene primers. Assay: immunoSEQ multiplex PCR; the TCRdb copy retains only in-frame clones and omits some. V and J calls plus clone size are reproduced from that table; the DNA served to infer D and trimming. The table lists about 250,000 clones, roughly 87% of them singletons. The sequence came from a man between 18 and 35 years old with active or convalescent COVID-19. Sequenced input: peripheral blood.

The CDR3 DNA follows: TGTGCCAGTAGTATTTCCGGCTTAGGGTCCACCCGGATCGGGGGGCCACAAGAGACCCAGTACTTC. It yields the protein CASSISGLGSTRIGGPQETQYF. The chain is built from TRBV19 and TRBJ2-5, with D possibly TRBD2 on 7 matching bases. This CDR3 is 22 amino acids long. The V and J ends lost 3 bases and 2 bases respectively, with 34 bases between them. The germline gives CDR1 LNHDA, CDR2 SQIVND (reference sequence).